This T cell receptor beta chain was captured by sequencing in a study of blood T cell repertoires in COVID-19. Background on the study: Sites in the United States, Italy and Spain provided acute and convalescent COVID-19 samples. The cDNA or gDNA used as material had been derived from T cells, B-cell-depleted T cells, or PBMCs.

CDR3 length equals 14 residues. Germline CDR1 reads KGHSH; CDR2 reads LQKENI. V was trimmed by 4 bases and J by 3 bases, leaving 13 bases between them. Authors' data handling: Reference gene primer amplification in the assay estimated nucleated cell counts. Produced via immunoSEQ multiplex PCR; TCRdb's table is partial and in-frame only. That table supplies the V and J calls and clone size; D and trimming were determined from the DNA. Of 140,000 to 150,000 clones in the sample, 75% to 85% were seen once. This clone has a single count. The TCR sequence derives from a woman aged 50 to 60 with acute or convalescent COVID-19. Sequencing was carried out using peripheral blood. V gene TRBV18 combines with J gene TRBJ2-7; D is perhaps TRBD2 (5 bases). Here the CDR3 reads CASSLAGIVYEQYF. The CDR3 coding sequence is TGTGCCAGCTCACTGGCCGGGATTGTCTACGAGCAGTACTTC. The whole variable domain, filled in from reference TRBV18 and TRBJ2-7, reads NAGVMQNPRHLVRRRGQEARLRCSPMKGHSHVYWYRQLPEEGLKFMVYLQKENIIDESGMPKERFSAEFPKEGPSILRIQQVVRGDSAAYFCASSLAGIVYEQYFGPGTRLTVT.